The subject of this entry is one TCR beta chain. Assay used: immunoSEQ multiplex PCR; TCRdb lists only in-frame clones, some missing. The sample includes over 200,000 clones, almost 85% of them seen just once. The CDR3 has 13 residues. The V and J ends lost 3 bases and 6 bases respectively, with 9 bases between them. The germline CDR1 and CDR2 sequences are LGHDT and YNNKEL (reference sequence). The data are from a study of control samples from healthy donors and cancer patients. The receptor was isolated from a woman aged 60-75 years with lung cancer. What was sequenced was PBMCs. The chain recombines TRBV3-1 (or the pseudogene TRBV3-2) with TRBJ2-1; D gene ambiguous. CDR3 residues: CASSQIAANEQFF. The CDR3 DNA is TGTGCCAGCAGCCAGATAGCTGCCAATGAGCAGTTCTTC.